This T cell receptor beta chain came from a study of blood T cell repertoires in COVID-19. In the study overall: Samples representing acute and convalescent COVID-19 were sourced from the United States, Italy and Spain.

Germline CDR1 is LNHDA and CDR2 is SQIVND (reference sequence). There are 16 residues in the CDR3. Trimming shortened V by 3 bases and J by 2 bases, and 13 bases separated the two germline ends. Authors' methods: Reference gene primer amplification yielded estimated nucleated cell counts. Profiled with immunoSEQ multiplex PCR; TCRdb holds only in-frame clones, not every one. From that table come the V and J calls and clone size; the DNA was used to work out D and trimming. Among around 620,000 clones, about 87% were seen once, and the ten largest hold 0.2% to 0.3%. Material for sequencing was peripheral blood. The receptor comes from a woman between 18 and 30 years old with acute or convalescent COVID-19. V is TRBV19 and J is TRBJ1-4; D remains unclear. The CDR3 sequence is CASSIPSGMTNEKLFF. The CDR3, as DNA: TGTGCCAGTAGTATCCCCTCGGGGATGACTAATGAAAAACTGTTTTTT.